This T cell receptor (beta chain) was identified in a study of blood T cell repertoires in COVID-19. The overall study: The cDNA or gDNA used as material had been derived from T cells, B-cell-depleted T cells, or PBMCs.

Sequenced by immunoSEQ multiplex PCR; TCRdb stores in-frame clones only, minus some. The table lists under 200,000 clones, about 80% of them singletons. Germline values: CDR1 SGHRS, CDR2 YFSETQ. The CDR3 has 15 amino acids. V lost 4 bases to trimming and J lost 6 bases; unmatched junction nucleotides: 11. V usage is TRBV5-1 and J usage is TRBJ1-1; 8 bases are a match to TRBD1. Sequenced sample: peripheral blood. The receptor comes from a human donor with acute or convalescent COVID-19. The donor label of this sample is uncertain. The CDR3 region is CASSLSDREAAEAFF. The CDR3 coding sequence is TGCGCCAGCAGCCTATCGGACAGGGAAGCGGCTGAAGCTTTCTTT.